This entry features one T cell receptor (beta chain) sequence. The antigen is undetermined. This CDR3 is also generated by other DNA sequences in the sample. Per the germline V gene, CDR1 is SGHDN and CDR2 is FVKESK. V lost 1 base and J lost 9; bases outside the gene matches: 12. There are 17 residues in the CDR3. The whole isolated RNA underwent reverse transcription, so sequencing captured expressed TCRB transcripts. The repertoire was sequenced with immunoSEQ multiplex PCR; TCRdb's copy has only in-frame clones and lacks some. The profile shows some 640,000 clones, more than 12% of them singletons. The data originate from a study of beta chain features in type 1 diabetes. Study-wide background: Summed over all samples, the examined sorted cells came to 100 million to 130 million.

Points from the study as a whole: Patients with Type 1 diabetes showed moderately but significantly shorter TCRB CDR3s in all four CD4+ subsets.

The chain uses TRBV14 and TRBJ2-1; TRBD2 agrees at 10 bases. Sequenced sample: naive CD4+ T cells from blood. The TCR sequence derives from a man in his late teens or twenties with type 1 diabetes. In DNA form, the CDR3 reads TGTGCCAGCAGCCAAGTCGTGGGTCTAGCGGGAGAGAGTGAGCAGTTCTTC. Its translation: CASSQVVGLAGESEQFF. Complete variable domain (other parts from reference TRBV14 and TRBJ2-1): EAGVTQFPSHSVIEKGQTVTLRCDPISGHDNLYWYRRVMGKEIKFLLHFVKESKQDESGMPNNRFLAERTGGTYSTLKVQPAELEDSGVYFCASSQVVGLAGESEQFFGPGTRLTVL.